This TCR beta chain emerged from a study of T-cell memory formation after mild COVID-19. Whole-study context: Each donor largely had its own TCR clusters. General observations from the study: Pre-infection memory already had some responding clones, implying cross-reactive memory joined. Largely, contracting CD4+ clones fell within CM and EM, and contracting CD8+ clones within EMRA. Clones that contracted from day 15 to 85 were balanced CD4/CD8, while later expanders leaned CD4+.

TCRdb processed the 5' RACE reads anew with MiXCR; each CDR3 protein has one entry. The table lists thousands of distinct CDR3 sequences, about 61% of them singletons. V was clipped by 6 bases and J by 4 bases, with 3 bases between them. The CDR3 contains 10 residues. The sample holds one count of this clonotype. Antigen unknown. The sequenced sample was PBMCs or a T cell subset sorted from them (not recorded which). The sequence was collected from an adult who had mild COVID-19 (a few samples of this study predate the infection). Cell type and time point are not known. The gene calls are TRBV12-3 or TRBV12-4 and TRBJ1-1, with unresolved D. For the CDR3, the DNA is TGTGCCAGCAGGGGCACTGAAGCTTTCTTT. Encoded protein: CASRGTEAFF.